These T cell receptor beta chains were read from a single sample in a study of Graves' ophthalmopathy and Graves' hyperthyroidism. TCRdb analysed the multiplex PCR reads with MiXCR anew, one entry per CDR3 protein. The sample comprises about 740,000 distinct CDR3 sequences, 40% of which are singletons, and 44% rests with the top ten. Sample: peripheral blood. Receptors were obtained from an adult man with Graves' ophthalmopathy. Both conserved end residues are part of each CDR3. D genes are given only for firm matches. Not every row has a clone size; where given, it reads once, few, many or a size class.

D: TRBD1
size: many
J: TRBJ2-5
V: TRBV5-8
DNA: TGTGCCAGCAGCTTGTTGACAGGGCAAGAGACCCAGTACTTC
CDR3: CASSLLTGQETQYF

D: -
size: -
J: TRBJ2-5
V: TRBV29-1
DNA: TGCAGCGTTGCGGGGGTTCAAGAGACCCAGTACTTC
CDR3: CSVAGVQETQYF

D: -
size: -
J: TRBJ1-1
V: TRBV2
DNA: TGTGCCAGCAGCCAAGTCGGGGTTTACACTGAAGCTTTCTTT
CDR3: CASSQVGVYTEAFF

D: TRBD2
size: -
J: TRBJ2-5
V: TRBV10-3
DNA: TGTGCCAGCACTAGAGGGACTAGCGGAGATCCCCAAGAGACCCAGTACTTC
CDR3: CASTRGTSGDPQETQYF

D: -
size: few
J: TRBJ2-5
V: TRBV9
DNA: TGTGCCAGCAGCGTAGCTGGCACAGCTCAAGAGACCCAGTACTTC
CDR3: CASSVAGTAQETQYF

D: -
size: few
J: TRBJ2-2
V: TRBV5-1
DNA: TGCGCCAGCAGCTTGGACTTGAGTAGGGCCGGGGAGCTGTTTTTT
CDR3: CASSLDLSRAGELFF

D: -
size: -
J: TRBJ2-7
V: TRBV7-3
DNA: TGTGCCAGCAGCTTCTATGGAGGGGCCGAGCAGTACTTC
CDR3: CASSFYGGAEQYF

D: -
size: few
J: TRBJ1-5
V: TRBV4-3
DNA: TGCGCCAGCAGCCAAGATTTAAAGAGGCAGCCCCAGCATTTT
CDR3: CASSQDLKRQPQHF

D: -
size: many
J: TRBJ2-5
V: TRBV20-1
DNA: TGCAGTGCTAGTGGGCAGACCCAGTACTTC
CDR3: CSASGQTQYF

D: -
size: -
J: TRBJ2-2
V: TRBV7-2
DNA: TGTGCCAGCAGCTTACTCATCACCGGGGAGCTGTTTTTT
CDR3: CASSLLITGELFF

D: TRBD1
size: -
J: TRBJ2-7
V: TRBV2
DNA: TGTGCCAGCGCAGGGACAGGGATTTTCGGCGAGCAGTACTTC
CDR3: CASAGTGIFGEQYF

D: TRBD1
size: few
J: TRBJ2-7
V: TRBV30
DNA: TGTGCCTGGAGCGGACAGGAATACTACGAGCAGTACTTC
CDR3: CAWSGQEYYEQYF

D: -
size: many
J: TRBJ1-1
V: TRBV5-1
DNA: TGCGCCAGCAGCCTGAGGGGGGGTTCATTAAACACTGAAGCTTTCTTT
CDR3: CASSLRGGSLNTEAFF

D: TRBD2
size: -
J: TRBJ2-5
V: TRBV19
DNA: TGTGCCAGTGAGAGAGCAGCGGGAGAGGTGGAGACCCAGTACTTC
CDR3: CASERAAGEVETQYF

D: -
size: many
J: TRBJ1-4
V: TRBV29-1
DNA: TGCAGCGTTGCCACGTACTCGACAGCTGGGGACGAAAAACTGTTTTTT
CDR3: CSVATYSTAGDEKLFF

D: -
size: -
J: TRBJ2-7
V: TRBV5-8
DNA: TGTGCCAGCAGCTTGGTTGGCACCCCGAGCGAGCAGTACTTC
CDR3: CASSLVGTPSEQYF

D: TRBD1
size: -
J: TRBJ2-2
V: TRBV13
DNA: TGTGCCAGCAGCTTAGGGCAGGGGGCGCTTCCCGGGGAGCTGTTTTTT
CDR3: CASSLGQGALPGELFF

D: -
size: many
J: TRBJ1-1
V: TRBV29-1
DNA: TGCAGCGTTGAACCGGCGGGGTTCACTGAAGCTTTCTTT
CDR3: CSVEPAGFTEAFF

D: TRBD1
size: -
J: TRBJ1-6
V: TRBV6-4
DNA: TGTGCCAGCAGTGCTGAGGGTCCGGGACAGTCAAATTCACCCCTCCACTTT
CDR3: CASSAEGPGQSNSPLHF

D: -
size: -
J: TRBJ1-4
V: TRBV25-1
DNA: TGTGCCAGCAGTGAAGTTGGGGCTGAAAAACTGTTTTTT
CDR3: CASSEVGAEKLFF